The present T cell receptor beta chain was sequenced within a study of regulatory T cells in long-lasting Graves disease. The overall study: Graves' disease counted as persistent after over 5 years of antithyroid drugs with positive TSH receptor antibodies.

This clonotype has just a few counts. As for time point: persistent/refractory GD, antithyroid drugs over 5 years with positive TRAb. PBMC-extracted RNA yielded the TCR library. Assembly of TCR beta libraries relied on iRepertoire HTBI primers together with Arm-PCR of CDR3 regions. TCRdb reprocessed the multiplex PCR reads with MiXCR, giving one entry per CDR3 protein. This sample has roughly 490,000 distinct CDR3 sequences; under 25% occur once, and the top ten carry roughly 14%. The CDR3 contains 15 residues. The V gene lost 0 bases and the J gene lost 7 bases, with 15 bases spanning the gap. CDR1 is MNHEY and CDR2 is SVGEGT in the germline V gene.

This chain uses TRBV6-2 or TRBV6-3 with TRBJ1-2; maybe TRBD1 (6 bases). Material: peripheral blood mononuclear cells (PBMCs), obtained when the disease was refractory, from a patient treated with antithyroid drugs. The source is a female donor with Graves disease. The CDR3 DNA follows: TGTGCCAGCAGTTACTCTGCGGACAGTCGGCGTGGCTACACCTTC. Translation gives CASSYSADSRRGYTF.